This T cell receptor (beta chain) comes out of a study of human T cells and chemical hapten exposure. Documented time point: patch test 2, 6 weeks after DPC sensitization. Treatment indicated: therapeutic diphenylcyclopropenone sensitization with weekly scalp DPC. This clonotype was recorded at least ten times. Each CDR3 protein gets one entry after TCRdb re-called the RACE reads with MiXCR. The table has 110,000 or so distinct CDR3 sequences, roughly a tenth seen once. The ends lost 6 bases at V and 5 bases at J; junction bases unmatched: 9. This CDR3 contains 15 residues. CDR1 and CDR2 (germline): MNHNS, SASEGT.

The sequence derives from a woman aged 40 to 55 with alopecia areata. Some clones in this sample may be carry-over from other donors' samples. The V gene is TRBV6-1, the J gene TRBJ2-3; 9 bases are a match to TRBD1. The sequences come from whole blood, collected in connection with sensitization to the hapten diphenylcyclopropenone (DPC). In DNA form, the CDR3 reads TGTGCCAGCAGGGCAGGACAGGGGTCGGGAGATACGCAGTATTTT. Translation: CASRAGQGSGDTQYF.